The 14 T cell receptor beta chains below come from one sample, sequenced in a study of Tregs in tolerant kidney transplant recipients. Clones were sequenced by immunoSEQ multiplex PCR, and TCRdb holds only the in-frame ones, with some missing. This sample has around 11,000 clones; 90% to 95% occur once, and the top ten carry roughly 6%. Their antigen targets remain unknown. This material consisted of Tregs from blood cultured with allogeneic cells, taken before the transplant. Every receptor here comes from a human patient who received a combined kidney and bone marrow transplant.

The chain combines TRBV7-2 with TRBJ2-7; a possible D gene is TRBD2 (5 bases). Germline V gene sequence: CDR1 SGHTA, CDR2 FQGNSA. The V and J ends lost 3 bases and 2 bases respectively, with 8 bases between them. This CDR3 has 13 residues. The CDR3 coding sequence is TGTGCCAGCAGCTTCTCGAGGGCCTACGAGCAGTACTTC. It specifies CASSFSRAYEQYF.

The chain links TRBV5-1 to TRBJ1-2; the D gene is possibly TRBD1 (5 bases). Trimming cost V 0 bases and J 1 base, with 7 bases left between them. CDR1 is SGHRS, CDR2 YFSETQ, per germline. The CDR3 consists of 14 residues. The CDR3 here is CASSLGTSNYGYTF. The CDR3 region has the DNA TGCGCCAGCAGCTTGGGGACAAGTAACTATGGCTACACCTTC. The variable domain in full, with the rest retrieved from reference TRBV5-1 and TRBJ1-2, is KAGVTQTPRYLIKTRGQQVTLSCSPISGHRSVSWYQQTPGQGLQFLFEYFSETQRNKGNFPGRFSGRQFSNSRSEMNVSTLELGDSALYLCASSLGTSNYGYTFGSGTRLTVV.

This clone has more than one count but fewer than ten. The rearrangement links TRBV19 to TRBJ1-4; D unresolved. V was pared by 6 bases and J by 1 base, with 6 bases between. Germline values: CDR1 LNHDA, CDR2 SQIVND (reference sequence). This CDR3 contains 13 residues. For the CDR3, the DNA is TGTGCCAGTAGCCGAAGAACTAATGAAAAACTGTTTTTT. It is translated as CASSRRTNEKLFF.

CDR3 nucleotide sequence: TGTGCCAGTAGTATTTCGGACAGGGACAATCAGCCCCAGCATTTT. Protein product: CASSISDRDNQPQHF. The chain recombines TRBV19 with TRBJ1-5, with TRBD1 matching 8 bases. Germline values: CDR1 LNHDA, CDR2 SQIVND (reference sequence). With V trimmed by 3 bases and J by 3 bases, 4 bases remained unmatched. This CDR3 comprises 15 residues.

The rearrangement links TRBV7-9 to TRBJ2-3; D assignment may be TRBD1 or TRBD2 (5 bases each). V was pared by 3 bases and J by 7 bases, with 20 bases between. Germline CDR1 SEHNR, CDR2 FQNEAQ (reference sequence). The length of the CDR3 is 16 residues. CDR3: CASSLAGDGRWNTQYF. The CDR3 nucleotides are TGTGCCAGCAGCTTGGCCGGGGACGGGCGATGGAATACGCAGTATTTT.

The chain carries TRBV9 and TRBJ2-7; the D is unclear. The CDR3 consists of 15 residues. CDR1 SGDLS and CDR2 YYNGEE come from the germline V gene. V was pared by 0 bases and J by 5 bases, with 15 bases between. This CDR3 is CASSVGPGSQNEQYF. In nucleotides, the CDR3 is TGTGCCAGCAGCGTAGGACCGGGTTCACAGAACGAGCAGTACTTC.

The chain uses TRBV5-1 and TRBJ1-3, with TRBD1 as a possible D gene (5 bases). The CDR3 consists of 16 residues. Germline V gene sequence: CDR1 SGHRS, CDR2 YFSETQ. V was clipped by 3 bases and J by 0 bases, with 13 bases between them. CDR3 sequence (DNA): TGCGCCAGCAGCTACACTACAGGATCCTCTGGAAACACCATATATTTT. It translates to CASSYTTGSSGNTIYF.

The chain carries TRBV7-2 and TRBJ1-2; 8 positions match TRBD1. Germline CDR1 and CDR2: SGHTA and FQGNSA. The junction had 6 bases not matched to a gene; V was cut back by 2 bases and J by 7 bases. There are 14 residues in the CDR3. The CDR3 region is CASSLSQGAIGYTF. The CDR3 nucleotides read TGTGCCAGCAGCTTATCCCAGGGGGCGATTGGCTACACCTTC.

This chain uses TRBV11-3 with TRBJ2-7; D unresolved. Germline values: CDR1 SGHNT, CDR2 YENEEA. The CDR3 loop spans 12 amino acids. The V and J ends lost 3 bases and 3 bases respectively, with 6 bases between them. CDR3 in amino acids: CASSFGFYEQYF. Written as DNA, the CDR3 is TGTGCCAGCAGCTTCGGGTTCTACGAGCAGTACTTC.

The J gene is TRBJ1-1, the V gene TRBV14; D is perhaps TRBD1 (6 bases). The V gene lost 1 base and the J gene lost 7 bases, with 10 bases spanning the gap. The CDR3 consists of 13 residues. Germline V gives CDR1 SGHDN, CDR2 FVKESK. The CDR3 here is CASSQVQGSEAFF. In nucleotides, the CDR3 is TGTGCCAGCAGCCAAGTGCAGGGGAGTGAAGCTTTCTTT.

The V gene is TRBV7-2, the J gene TRBJ1-2; TRBD1 might be the D (5 bases). The germline CDR1 and CDR2 sequences are SGHTA and FQGNSA. The CDR3 sequence is 12 residues long. Trimming pared 3 bases from V and 7 bases from J, leaving 9 bases between. CDR3 in DNA: TGTGCCAGCAGCTTTAAGGGACTTGGCTACACCTTC. It is translated as CASSFKGLGYTF.

The J gene is TRBJ2-1, the V gene TRBV4-3; D perhaps matches TRBD1 (5 bases). The CDR3 totals 15 residues. Looked up from germline, CDR1 is LGHNA and CDR2 is YSLEER. The ends were cut back, 1 base at V and 3 bases at J, with 10 bases in the middle. The CDR3 region has the DNA TGCGCCAGCAGCCAAGGGGGCTGGGTCTACAATGAGCAGTTCTTC. It codes for CASSQGGWVYNEQFF.

The genes are TRBV29-1 and TRBJ1-2; D is possibly TRBD1 (5 bases). Per germline, CDR1 SQVTM and CDR2 ANQGSEA. Trimming took 8 bases from V and 2 from J, leaving 27 bases between them. This CDR3 is 17 amino acids long. The CDR3 reads CSPVSGTGQARNYGYTF. CDR3 bases: TGCAGCCCTGTGTCCGGGACTGGGCAGGCGCGAAACTATGGCTACACCTTC.

J is TRBJ2-7 and V is TRBV5-6; D ambiguous. Trimming shortened V by 0 bases and J by 2 bases, and 9 bases separated the two germline ends. Per germline, CDR1 SGHDT and CDR2 YYEEEE. The CDR3 runs to 14 residues. This CDR3 reads CASSLAGSTYEQYF. The CDR3 nucleotides are TGTGCCAGCAGCTTGGCCGGTTCGACCTACGAGCAGTACTTC.